This TCR beta chain stems from a study of spatial heterogeneity in lung cancer. About the study: More than eight raw reads, on average, carried each unique TCR and UMI combination. Study-level points and caveats: Within tumors, counts of expanded alpha and beta TCRs tracked tumor mutation counts. It was estimated that coverage of tumor T cells reached 6.5% to 8% for alpha chains and 12% to 15% for beta chains. Regional and ubiquitous nonsynonymous mutations were tracked by counts of regional and ubiquitous expanded TCRs, respectively.

The time point is: sample taken at primary tumor resection. No cells were sorted before sequencing. The whole RNA sequenced was extracted from tumor, nontumor lung or frozen PBMC. For this clonotype: Its specificity is unknown. This clone may be a read error of a much larger clone one base away.

MiXCR, run by TCRdb on the 5' RACE reads, gives a single entry per CDR3 protein. The table records 8,200 or so distinct CDR3 sequences, approximately 6.8% of them present only once. Germline loops: CDR1 DFQATT, CDR2 SNEGSKA (reference sequence). CDR3 length: 14 residues. V was trimmed by 6 bases and J by 3 bases, leaving 14 bases between them. The specimen was lung tumor tissue, collected at surgery. The chain has TRBV20-1 and TRBJ2-2; D might be TRBD1 or TRBD2, each matching 5 bases. This TCR derives from a male donor with early-stage non-small cell lung cancer. CDR3 in amino acids: CSAGIGEYTGELFF. CDR3 coding DNA: TGCAGTGCCGGAATAGGGGAGTACACCGGGGAGCTGTTTTTT.